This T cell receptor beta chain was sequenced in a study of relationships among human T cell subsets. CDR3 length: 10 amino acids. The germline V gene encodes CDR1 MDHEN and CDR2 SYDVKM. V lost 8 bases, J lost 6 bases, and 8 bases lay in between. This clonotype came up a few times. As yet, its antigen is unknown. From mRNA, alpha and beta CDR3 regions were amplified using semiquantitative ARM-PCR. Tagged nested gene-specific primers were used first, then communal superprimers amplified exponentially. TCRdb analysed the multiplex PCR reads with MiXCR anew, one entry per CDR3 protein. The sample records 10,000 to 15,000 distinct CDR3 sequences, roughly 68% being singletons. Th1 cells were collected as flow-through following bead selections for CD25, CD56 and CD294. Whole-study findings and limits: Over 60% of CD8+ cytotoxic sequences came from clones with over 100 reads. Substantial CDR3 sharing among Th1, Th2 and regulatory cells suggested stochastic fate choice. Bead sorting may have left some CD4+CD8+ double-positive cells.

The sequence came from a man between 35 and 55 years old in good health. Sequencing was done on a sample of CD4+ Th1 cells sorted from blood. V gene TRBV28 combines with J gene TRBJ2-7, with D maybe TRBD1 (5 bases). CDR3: CASQGREQYF. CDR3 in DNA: TGTGCCAGCCAGGGCCGCGAGCAGTACTTC.